Shown below are 6 T cell receptor beta chains from a single sample sequenced in a study of regulatory T cells in long-lasting Graves disease. Documented time point: newly diagnosed GD, antithyroid drugs for less than 3 months. Following extraction of RNA from PBMCs, that RNA was used to make the TCR library. Arm-PCR with iRepertoire HTBI primers amplified the CDR3 regions for these TCR beta libraries. TCRdb re-called the multiplex PCR reads through MiXCR, storing one row per CDR3 protein. The repertoire holds 300,000 to 400,000 distinct CDR3 sequences, with 16% as singletons. These data were also filed under a second study, of T cells in Graves' hyperthyroidism and ophthalmopathy.

The sequencing used peripheral blood mononuclear cells (PBMCs), collected at new diagnosis, from a patient treated with antithyroid drugs. The source of these receptors is a man aged 35-49 years with Graves disease.

The sample holds a few counts of this clonotype. The rearrangement joins TRBV6-1 to TRBJ1-5; the match to TRBD1 covers 8 bases. The V gene's germline CDR1 is MNHNS and CDR2 SASEGT. The CDR3 sequence is 14 residues long. V lost 7 bases to trimming and J lost 6 bases; unmatched junction nucleotides: 8. DNA of the CDR3: TGTGCCAGCAACCTACAGGGGGTGGGTCAGCCCCAGCATTTT. It is translated as CASNLQGVGQPQHF.

The V and J genes are TRBV15 and TRBJ2-7, with D perhaps TRBD1 or TRBD2 (5 bases each). Germline assignment: CDR1 LNHNV and CDR2 YYDKDF (reference sequence). This CDR3 has 15 residues. Trimming pared 2 bases from V and 3 bases from J, leaving 14 bases between. CDR3 coding DNA: TGTGCCACCAGCAGATGGGACCAGGGAGACTACGAGCAGTACTTC. Protein: CATSRWDQGDYEQYF.

The chain joins TRBV30 to TRBJ2-3; D gene unclear. Germline V CDR1 and CDR2: GTSNPN, SVGIG (reference sequence). This CDR3 is built from 14 residues. V dropped 2 bases and J dropped 3 bases, with 12 bases sitting between them. The CDR3 nucleotides read TGTGCCTGGAGTACCGGCCTGGGGACAGATACGCAGTATTTT. This sequence encodes CAWSTGLGTDTQYF.

This clonotype was picked up a small number of times. The J gene is TRBJ2-3, the V gene TRBV18, with D perhaps matching TRBD2 (6 bases). V was clipped by 3 bases and J by 0 bases, with 19 bases between them. The CDR3 consists of 18 residues. Germline V gene data show CDR1 as KGHSH and CDR2 as LQKENI. The CDR3 reads CASSPARTGVHSTDTQYF. Written as DNA, the CDR3 is TGTGCCAGCTCACCGGCGCGGACGGGGGTGCATAGCACAGATACGCAGTATTTT.

This clonotype was seen repeatedly, ten times or more. The CDR3 DNA reads TGTGCCAGCCGCAGGGGACGAAACACCGGGGAGCTGTTTTTT. It is translated as CASRRGRNTGELFF. The chain combines TRBV6-1 with TRBJ2-2; D possibly corresponds to TRBD1 (6 bases). Germline-derived CDR1 and CDR2 are MNHNS and SASEGT. Trimming left V 8 bases short and J 2 bases short, with 12 bases between. The CDR3 is 14 amino acids.

This clonotype was detected a few times. The chain is built from TRBV7-9 and TRBJ2-5; the D gene is possibly TRBD1 (5 bases). V gave up 8 bases and J gave up 2 bases, with 15 bases separating them. CDR1 is SEHNR, CDR2 FQNEAQ, per germline (reference sequence). The CDR3 is 14 residues long. The CDR3 nucleotides are TGTGCCAGCCGGCCAGGGCGCCAACAAGAGACCCAGTACTTC. Translating gives CASRPGRQQETQYF.